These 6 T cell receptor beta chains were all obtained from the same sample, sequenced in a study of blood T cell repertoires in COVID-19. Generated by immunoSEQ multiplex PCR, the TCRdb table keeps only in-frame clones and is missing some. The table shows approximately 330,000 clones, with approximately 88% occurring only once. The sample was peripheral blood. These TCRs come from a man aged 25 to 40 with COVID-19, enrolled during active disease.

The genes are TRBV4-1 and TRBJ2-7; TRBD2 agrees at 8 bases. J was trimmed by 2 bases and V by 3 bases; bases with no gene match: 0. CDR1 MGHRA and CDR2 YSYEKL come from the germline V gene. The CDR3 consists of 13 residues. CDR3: CASSQGLAYEQYF. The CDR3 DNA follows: TGCGCCAGCAGCCAGGGACTAGCCTACGAGCAGTACTTC.

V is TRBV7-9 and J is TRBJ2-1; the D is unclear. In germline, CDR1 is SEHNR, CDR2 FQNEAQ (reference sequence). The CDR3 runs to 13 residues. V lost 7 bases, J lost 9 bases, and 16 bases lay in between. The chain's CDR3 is CASKEALRSEQFF. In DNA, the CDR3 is TGTGCCAGCAAAGAGGCCTTAAGAAGTGAGCAGTTCTTC.

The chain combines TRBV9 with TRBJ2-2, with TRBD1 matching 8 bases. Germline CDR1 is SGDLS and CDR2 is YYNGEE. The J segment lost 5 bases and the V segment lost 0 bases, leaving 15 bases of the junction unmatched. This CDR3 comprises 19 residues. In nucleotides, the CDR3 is TGTGCCAGCAGCGTAGCTACGCCAGGGGGCGCGTTGGGTACCGGGGAGCTGTTTTTT. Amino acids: CASSVATPGGALGTGELFF.

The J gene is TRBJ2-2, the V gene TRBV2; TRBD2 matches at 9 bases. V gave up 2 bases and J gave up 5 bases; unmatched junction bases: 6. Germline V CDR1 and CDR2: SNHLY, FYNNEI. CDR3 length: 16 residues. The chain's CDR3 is CASSELAGRLTGELFF. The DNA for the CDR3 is TGTGCCAGCAGTGAACTAGCGGGGAGGTTAACCGGGGAGCTGTTTTTT.

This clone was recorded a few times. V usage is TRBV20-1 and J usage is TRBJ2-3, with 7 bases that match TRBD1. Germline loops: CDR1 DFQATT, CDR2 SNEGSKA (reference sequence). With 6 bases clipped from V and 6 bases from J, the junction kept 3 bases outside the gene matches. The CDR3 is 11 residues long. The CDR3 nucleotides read TGCAGTGCCCAGACAGGGGATACGCAGTATTTT. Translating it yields CSAQTGDTQYF.

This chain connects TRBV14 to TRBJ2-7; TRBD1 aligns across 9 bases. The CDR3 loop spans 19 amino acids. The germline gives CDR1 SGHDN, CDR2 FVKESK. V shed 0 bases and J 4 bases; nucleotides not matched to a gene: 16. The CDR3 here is CASSQDPSVWGQGGYEQYF. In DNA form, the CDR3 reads TGTGCCAGCAGCCAAGATCCGTCTGTTTGGGGACAGGGAGGGTACGAGCAGTACTTC.